Given below is one T cell receptor beta chain in context. The antigen is not known. The record originates from a study of radiotherapy plus CTLA-4 blockade in lung cancer. Study outcomes and limitations: Expansion in blood of tumor-derived TCR clones was seen after radiotherapy plus ipilimumab. Among reported predictors of response, early blood T cell clone dynamics with interferon-beta performed best.

Focal radiation plus CTLA-4 blockade with ipilimumab was administered to patients who had chemo-refractory metastatic non-small-cell lung cancer. Profiled with immunoSEQ multiplex PCR; TCRdb holds only in-frame clones, not every one. The sample lists about 51,000 clones, 79% occurring once. Germline V CDR1 and CDR2: SGHDN, FVKESK. V lost 0 bases, J lost 4 bases, and 9 bases lay in between. The CDR3 has 14 residues. This receptor was identified in a human donor with non-small cell lung cancer who had a complete response to radiotherapy plus ipilimumab. The gene calls are TRBV14 and TRBJ1-1; tentatively, D is TRBD1 (5 bases). Sequenced material: peripheral blood, taken from a patient treated with radiotherapy plus ipilimumab. The CDR3 reads CASSQESRVTEAFF. CDR3 sequence (DNA): TGTGCCAGCAGCCAAGAATCCAGGGTCACTGAAGCTTTCTTT. Full variable domain (missing parts from reference TRBV14 and TRBJ1-1): EAGVTQFPSHSVIEKGQTVTLRCDPISGHDNLYWYRRVMGKEIKFLLHFVKESKQDESGMPNNRFLAERTGGTYSTLKVQPAELEDSGVYFCASSQESRVTEAFFGQGTRLTVV.